Each of the 3 T cell receptor beta chains below was sequenced from the same sample in a study of blood T cell repertoires in COVID-19 (dated by TCRdb to the early 2020s). The library was obtained by the immunoSEQ multiplex PCR assay. The clones in this table, taken by TCRdb from immuneACCESS, are in-frame only. Not every clone is retained; where verified, under half of the shortfall comes from an unresolved V gene, and the cause of the rest is unknown. The sample table records 650,000 to 800,000 clones; around 90% of these occur just once. Roughly 0.26% of the sample is in the top ten clones. Sequencing input: peripheral blood. The source of these receptors is a woman aged 18-29 years with acute or convalescent COVID-19.

The rearrangement joins TRBV5-1 to TRBJ1-1; D call uncertain. Between the trimmed V and J ends, which lost 5 bases and 4 bases, there was a span of 12 bases. The CDR3 spans 13 residues. Per the germline V gene, CDR1 is SGHRS and CDR2 is YFSETQ. The CDR3 sequence: CASSNRVPTEAFF. DNA of the CDR3: TGCGCCAGCAGTAACCGGGTGCCCACTGAAGCTTTCTTT.

This clone has only one observation. The gene calls are TRBV5-1 and TRBJ2-7, with D hard to call. Between the trimmed V and J ends, which lost 4 bases and 4 bases, there was a span of 18 bases. The length of the CDR3 is 15 residues. CDR1 and CDR2 from the germline V gene are SGHRS and YFSETQ. CDR3 DNA sequence: TGCGCCAGCAGCAACACCCAATTCCCTTCTTACGAGCAGTACTTC. This sequence encodes CASSNTQFPSYEQYF.

The chain uses TRBV2 and TRBJ1-4; D may be TRBD1 (6 bases). CDR1 is SNHLY, CDR2 FYNNEI, per germline. The CDR3 extends over 14 amino acids. The V and J ends lost 2 bases and 8 bases respectively, with 12 bases between them. The DNA of the CDR3 is TGTGCCAGCAGTGAACAGGGGTTCGGCGAAAAACTGTTTTTT. Protein sequence: CASSEQGFGEKLFF.